These 13 T cell receptor beta chains were all obtained from the same sample, sequenced in a study of immune cell composition in non-small cell lung cancer. The table came from immunoSEQ multiplex PCR; TCRdb's copy has only in-frame clones and leaves some out. The sample yields about 15,000 clones, 69% seen once. Material for sequencing was lung tumor tissue. These receptors originate from a human donor with non-small cell lung cancer.

The genes are TRBV7-8 and TRBJ1-2, with no clear D. V gave up 5 bases and J gave up 5 bases, with 12 bases separating them. This CDR3 region has 13 residues. In germline, CDR1 is SGHVS, CDR2 FQNEAQ. The CDR3 bases are TGTGCCAGCAGCGGAACGGGAAGTTATGGCTACACCTTC. Protein sequence: CASSGTGSYGYTF.

This rearrangement joins TRBV5-5 to TRBJ1-2; D is perhaps TRBD1 (5 bases). The CDR3 totals 13 residues. Trimming left V 5 bases short and J 2 bases short, with 10 bases between. From germline, CDR1 is SGHKS and CDR2 YYEKEE (reference sequence). CDR3 residues: CASSLQENYGYTF. The DNA for the CDR3 is TGTGCCAGCAGTTTACAGGAAAACTATGGCTACACCTTC.

The chain links TRBV7-6 to TRBJ2-5; 9 bases align to TRBD2. CDR3 length: 14 amino acids. Germline CDR1 and CDR2: SGHVS and FNYEAQ. With V trimmed by 3 bases and J by 5 bases, 4 bases remained unmatched. The CDR3 region has the DNA TGTGCCAGCAGCTTTAGACTAGCGGAGGAGACCCAGTACTTC. Its protein is CASSFRLAEETQYF.

The chain joins TRBV2 to TRBJ2-3, with D possibly being TRBD2 (6 bases). CDR3 length: 15 residues. CDR1 SNHLY and CDR2 FYNNEI come from the germline V gene. Trimming pared 5 bases from V and 3 bases from J, leaving 15 bases between. In DNA form, the CDR3 reads TGTGCCAGCAGTCCGCGATCAGGAGGGACAGATACGCAGTATTTT. This encodes CASSPRSGGTDTQYF.

This chain links TRBV19 with TRBJ1-2; TRBD1 is a possible D gene (5 bases). The germline V gene has CDR1 LNHDA and CDR2 SQIVND (reference sequence). V lost 5 bases and J 11 bases, leaving 15 bases between the germline ends. CDR3 size: 12 residues. As DNA, the CDR3 is TGTGCCAGTAGTCTTCCCCAGGGTCTTTACACCTTC. Encoded protein: CASSLPQGLYTF.

V and J are TRBV6-5 and TRBJ2-5; D may be TRBD1 (7 bases). Germline CDR1 and CDR2: MNHEY and SVGAGI. The CDR3 sequence is 15 residues long. Trimming took 6 bases from V and 5 from J, leaving 19 bases between them. DNA for the CDR3: TGTGCCAGCAGCTCCCCAGGAGGGGGCGAGGAGACCCAGTACTTC. It codes for CASSSPGGGEETQYF.

V and J are TRBV7-2 and TRBJ2-2, with D possibly being TRBD1 (5 bases). This CDR3 contains 15 residues. Germline V gene sequence: CDR1 SGHTA, CDR2 FQGNSA. Trimming stripped 1 base from V and 4 bases from J, with 10 bases between. The CDR3: CASSLEGYATGELFF. CDR3 sequence (DNA): TGTGCCAGCAGCTTAGAGGGGTATGCCACCGGGGAGCTGTTTTTT.

The genes are TRBV5-1 and TRBJ2-5, with unresolved D. V lost 1 base and J 5 bases, leaving 3 bases between the germline ends. This CDR3 has 11 residues. CDR1 and CDR2 from the germline V gene are SGHRS and YFSETQ. CDR3 nucleotide sequence: TGCGCCAGCAGCTTGTCGGAGACCCAGTACTTC. Translated, it gives CASSLSETQYF.

The chain has TRBV11-3 and TRBJ2-2, with 9 bases aligning to TRBD2. Germline V gene data show CDR1 as SGHNT and CDR2 as YENEEA. V gave up 6 bases and J gave up 6 bases; unmatched junction bases: 8. This CDR3 comprises 15 residues. CDR3 sequence: CASRIGGGEAGELFF. The DNA of the CDR3 is TGTGCCAGCAGGATCGGCGGGGGGGAGGCCGGGGAGCTGTTTTTT.

This clone was detected a few times. V is TRBV5-1 and J is TRBJ1-2; a possible D gene is TRBD1 (5 bases). Between the trimmed V and J ends, which lost 2 bases and 6 bases, there was a span of 14 bases. This CDR3 has 14 residues. The germline CDR1 and CDR2 sequences are SGHRS and YFSETQ. CDR3 loop: CASSFSGVTNGYTF. As DNA, the CDR3 is TGCGCCAGCAGCTTCTCGGGGGTAACTAATGGCTACACCTTC.

To note about this clone: This sample also contains other DNA sequences that code for the same CDR3. The DNA of the CDR3 is TGCGCCAGCAGTGACCTATACGAGCAGTACTTC. It yields the protein CASSDLYEQYF. The chain links TRBV10-2 to TRBJ2-7, with D hard to call. CDR1 is WSHSY and CDR2 is SAAADI in the germline V gene. The V gene lost 3 bases and the J gene lost 4 bases, with 4 bases spanning the gap. The CDR3 runs to 11 residues.

This clone was counted a few times. The rearrangement uses TRBV5-6 and TRBJ1-3, with D perhaps TRBD1 (6 bases). The CDR3 covers 15 residues. Trimming left V 1 base short and J 4 bases short, with 12 bases between. Germline CDR1 and CDR2: SGHDT and YYEEEE. The CDR3 here is CASSLFTGLGNTIYF. CDR3 nucleotide sequence: TGTGCCAGCAGCTTGTTCACAGGGCTCGGAAACACCATATATTTT.

The genes are TRBV5-1 and TRBJ1-2, with 8 bases identical to TRBD1. V trimming: 0 bases; J trimming: 9 bases; junction bases outside the gene matches: 4. The CDR3 extends over 13 amino acids. Germline lookup yields CDR1 SGHRS and CDR2 YFSETQ. This chain's CDR3 is CASSLARGQSYTF. In DNA form, the CDR3 reads TGCGCCAGCAGCTTGGCCAGGGGGCAAAGCTACACCTTC.